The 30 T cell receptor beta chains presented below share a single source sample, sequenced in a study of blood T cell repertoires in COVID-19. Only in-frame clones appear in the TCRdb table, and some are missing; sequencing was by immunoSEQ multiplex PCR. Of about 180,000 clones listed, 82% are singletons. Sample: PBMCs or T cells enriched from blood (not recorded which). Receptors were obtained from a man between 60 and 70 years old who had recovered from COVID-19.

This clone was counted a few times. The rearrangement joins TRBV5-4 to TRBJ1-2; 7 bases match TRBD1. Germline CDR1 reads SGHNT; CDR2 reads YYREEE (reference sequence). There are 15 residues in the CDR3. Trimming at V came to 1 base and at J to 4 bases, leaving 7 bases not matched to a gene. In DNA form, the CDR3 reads TGTGCCAGCAGCTTGAGACAGGGTTCTGCCTATGGCTACACCTTC. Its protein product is CASSLRQGSAYGYTF. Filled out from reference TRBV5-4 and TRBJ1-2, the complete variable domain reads ETGVTQSPTHLIKTRGQQVTLRCSSQSGHNTVSWYQQALGQGPQFIFQYYREEENGRGNFPPRFSGLQFPNYSSELNVNALELDDSALYLCASSLRQGSAYGYTFGSGTRLTVV.

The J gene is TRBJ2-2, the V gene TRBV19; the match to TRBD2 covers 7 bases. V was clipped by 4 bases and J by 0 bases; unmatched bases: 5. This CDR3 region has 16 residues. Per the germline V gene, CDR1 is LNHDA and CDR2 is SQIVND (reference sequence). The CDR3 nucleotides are TGTGCCAGTAGTAAGGGCGGGGGAGCGAACACCGGGGAGCTGTTTTTT. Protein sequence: CASSKGGGANTGELFF.

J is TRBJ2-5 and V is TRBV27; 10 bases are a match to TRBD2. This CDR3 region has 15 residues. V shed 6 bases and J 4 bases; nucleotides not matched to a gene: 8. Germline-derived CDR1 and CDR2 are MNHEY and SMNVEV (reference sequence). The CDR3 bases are TGTGCCAGCAGGGACGGACTAGCGGTCGGAGAGACCCAGTACTTC. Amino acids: CASRDGLAVGETQYF.

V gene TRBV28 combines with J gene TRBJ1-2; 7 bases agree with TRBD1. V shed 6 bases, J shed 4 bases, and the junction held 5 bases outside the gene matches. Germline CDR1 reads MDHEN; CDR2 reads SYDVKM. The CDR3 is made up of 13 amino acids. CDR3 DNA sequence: TGTGCCAGCAGCCAGGGACAGTTCTATGGCTACACCTTC. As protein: CASSQGQFYGYTF.

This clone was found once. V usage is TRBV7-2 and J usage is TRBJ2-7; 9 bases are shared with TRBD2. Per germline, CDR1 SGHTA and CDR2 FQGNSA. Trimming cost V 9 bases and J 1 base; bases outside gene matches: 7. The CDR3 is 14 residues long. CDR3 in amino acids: CASHPGLASYEQYF. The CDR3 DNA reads TGTGCCAGTCATCCGGGACTAGCTTCCTACGAGCAGTACTTC.

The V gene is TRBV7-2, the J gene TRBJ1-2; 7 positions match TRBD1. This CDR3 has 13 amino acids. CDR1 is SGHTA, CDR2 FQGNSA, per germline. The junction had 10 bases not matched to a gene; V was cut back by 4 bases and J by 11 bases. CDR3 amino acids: CASSSTGTARYTF. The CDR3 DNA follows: TGTGCCAGCAGCTCGACCGGGACAGCCAGATACACCTTC.

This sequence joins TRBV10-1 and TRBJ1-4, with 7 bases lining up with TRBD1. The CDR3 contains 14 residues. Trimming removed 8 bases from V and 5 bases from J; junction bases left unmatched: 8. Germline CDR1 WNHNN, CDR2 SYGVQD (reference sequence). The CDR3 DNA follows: TGCGCCAGCTCTTGGGACAGAAAAAATGAAAAACTGTTTTTT. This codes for CASSWDRKNEKLFF.

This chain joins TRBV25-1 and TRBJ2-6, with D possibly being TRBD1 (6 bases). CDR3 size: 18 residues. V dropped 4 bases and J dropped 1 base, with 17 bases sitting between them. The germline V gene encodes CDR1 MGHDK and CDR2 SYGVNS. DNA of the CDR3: TGTGCCAGCAGTGGACAGGTTGGTTCTCTTTCTGGGGCCAACGTCCTGACTTTC. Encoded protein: CASSGQVGSLSGANVLTF. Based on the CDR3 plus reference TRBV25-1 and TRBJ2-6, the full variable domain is EADIYQTPRYLVIGTGKKITLECSQTMGHDKMYWYQQDPGMELHLIHYSYGVNSTEKGDLSSESTVSRIRTEHFPLTLESARPSHTSQYLCASSGQVGSLSGANVLTFGAGSRLTVL.

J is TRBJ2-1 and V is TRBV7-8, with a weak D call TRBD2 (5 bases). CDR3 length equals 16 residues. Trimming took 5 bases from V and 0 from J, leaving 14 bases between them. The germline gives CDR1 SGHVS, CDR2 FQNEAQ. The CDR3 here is CASSTTRGISYNEQFF. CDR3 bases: TGTGCCAGCAGCACCACTAGAGGAATCTCCTACAATGAGCAGTTCTTC. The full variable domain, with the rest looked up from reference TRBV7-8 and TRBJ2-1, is GAGVSQSPRYKVAKRGQDVALRCDPISGHVSLFWYQQALGQGPEFLTYFQNEAQLDKSGLPSDRFFAERPEGSVSTLKIQRTQQEDSAVYLCASSTTRGISYNEQFFGPGTRLTVL.

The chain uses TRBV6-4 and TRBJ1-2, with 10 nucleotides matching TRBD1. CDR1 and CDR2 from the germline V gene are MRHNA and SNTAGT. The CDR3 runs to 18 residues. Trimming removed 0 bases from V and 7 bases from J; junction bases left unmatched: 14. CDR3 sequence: CASSDSTIGQGDFRGYTF. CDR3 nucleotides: TGTGCCAGCAGTGACTCGACGATCGGACAGGGGGACTTTCGTGGCTACACCTTC.

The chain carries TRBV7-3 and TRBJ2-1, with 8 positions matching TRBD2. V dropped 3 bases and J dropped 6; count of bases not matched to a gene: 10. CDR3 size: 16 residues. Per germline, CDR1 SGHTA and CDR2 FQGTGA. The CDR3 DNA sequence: TGTGCCAGCAGCTTGGCGGGAGGAATCGGGGGCAATGAGCAGTTCTTC. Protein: CASSLAGGIGGNEQFF.

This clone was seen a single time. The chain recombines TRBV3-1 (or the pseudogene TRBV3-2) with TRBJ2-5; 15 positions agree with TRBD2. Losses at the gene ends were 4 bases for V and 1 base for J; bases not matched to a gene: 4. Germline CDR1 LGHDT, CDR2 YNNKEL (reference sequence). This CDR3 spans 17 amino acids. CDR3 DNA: TGTGCCAGCAGCCGCGGGACTAGCGGGGGGTTCCAAGAGACCCAGTACTTC. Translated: CASSRGTSGGFQETQYF.

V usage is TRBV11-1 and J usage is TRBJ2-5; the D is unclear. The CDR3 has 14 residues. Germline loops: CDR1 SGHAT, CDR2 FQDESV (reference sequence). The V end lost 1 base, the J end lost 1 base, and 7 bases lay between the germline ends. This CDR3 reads CASSLEQPQETQYF. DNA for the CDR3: TGTGCCAGCAGCTTAGAACAGCCCCAAGAGACCCAGTACTTC.

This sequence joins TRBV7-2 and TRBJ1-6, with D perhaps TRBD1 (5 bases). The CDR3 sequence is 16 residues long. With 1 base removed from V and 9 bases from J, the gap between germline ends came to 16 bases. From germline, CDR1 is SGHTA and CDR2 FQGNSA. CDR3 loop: CASSLGSGLGSSPLHF. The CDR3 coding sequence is TGTGCCAGCAGCTTAGGGTCGGGACTGGGGAGTTCACCCCTCCACTTT.

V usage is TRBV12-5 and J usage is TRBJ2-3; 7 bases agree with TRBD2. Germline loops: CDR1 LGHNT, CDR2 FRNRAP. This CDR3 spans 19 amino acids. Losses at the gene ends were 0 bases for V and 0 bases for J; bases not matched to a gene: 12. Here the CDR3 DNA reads TGTGCTAGTGGTTTGGTAGTTCAAGCGGGATACCCAAGCACAGATACGCAGTATTTT. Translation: CASGLVVQAGYPSTDTQYF.

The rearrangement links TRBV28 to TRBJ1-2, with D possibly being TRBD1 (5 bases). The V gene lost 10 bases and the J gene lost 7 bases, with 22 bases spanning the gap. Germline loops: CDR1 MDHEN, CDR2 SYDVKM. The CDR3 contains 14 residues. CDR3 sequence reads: CATPRDWGTGGYTF. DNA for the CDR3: TGTGCCACCCCCCGAGACTGGGGGACTGGTGGCTACACCTTC.

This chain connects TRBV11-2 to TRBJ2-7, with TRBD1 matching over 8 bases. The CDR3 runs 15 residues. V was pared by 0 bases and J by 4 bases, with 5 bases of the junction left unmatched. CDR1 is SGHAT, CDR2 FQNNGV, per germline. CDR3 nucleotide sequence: TGTGCCAGCAGCTTAGAGGGGACAGGACTTTACGAGCAGTACTTC. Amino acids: CASSLEGTGLYEQYF.

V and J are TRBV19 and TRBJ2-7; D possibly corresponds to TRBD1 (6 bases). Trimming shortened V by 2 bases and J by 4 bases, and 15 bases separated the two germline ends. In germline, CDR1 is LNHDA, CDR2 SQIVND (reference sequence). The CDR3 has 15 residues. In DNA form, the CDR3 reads TGTGCCAGTAGTATAAAACCGGGACACCCTTACGAGCAGTACTTC. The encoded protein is CASSIKPGHPYEQYF.

CDR3 residues: CASSIDRAGTYEQYF. The CDR3 DNA reads TGTGCCAGTAGTATAGATCGGGCAGGGACCTACGAGCAGTACTTC. The V gene is TRBV19, the J gene TRBJ2-7, with D possibly being TRBD1 (5 bases). Trimming stripped 0 bases from V and 2 bases from J, with 11 bases between. The CDR3 sequence is 15 residues long. Germline V gene data show CDR1 as LNHDA and CDR2 as SQIVND (reference sequence).

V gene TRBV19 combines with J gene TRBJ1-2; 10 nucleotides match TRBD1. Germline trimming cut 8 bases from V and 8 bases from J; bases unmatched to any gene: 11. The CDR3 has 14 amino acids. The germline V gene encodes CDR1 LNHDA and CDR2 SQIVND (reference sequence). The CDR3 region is CASSPRGQGSGYTF. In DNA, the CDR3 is TGTGCCAGTTCCCCGAGGGGACAGGGGTCGGGCTACACCTTC.

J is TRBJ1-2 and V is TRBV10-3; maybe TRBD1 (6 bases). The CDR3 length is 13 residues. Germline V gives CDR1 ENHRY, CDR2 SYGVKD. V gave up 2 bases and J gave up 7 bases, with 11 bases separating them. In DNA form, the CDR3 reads TGTGCCATCAGTGAGGCAGGGGAAAGTGGCTACACCTTC. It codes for CAISEAGESGYTF.

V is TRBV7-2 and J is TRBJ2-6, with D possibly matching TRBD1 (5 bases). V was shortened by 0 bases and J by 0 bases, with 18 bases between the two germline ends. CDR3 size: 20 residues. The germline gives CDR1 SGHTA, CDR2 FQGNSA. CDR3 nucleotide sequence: TGTGCCAGCAGCTTAGCGAGAAAGGCCAGGGAAGGCTCTGGGGCCAACGTCCTGACTTTC. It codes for CASSLARKAREGSGANVLTF.

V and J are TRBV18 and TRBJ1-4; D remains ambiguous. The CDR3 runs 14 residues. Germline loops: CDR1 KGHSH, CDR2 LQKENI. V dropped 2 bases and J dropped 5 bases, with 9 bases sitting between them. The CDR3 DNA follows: TGTGCCAGCTCACCATTTGGAGAGAATGAAAAACTGTTTTTT. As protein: CASSPFGENEKLFF.

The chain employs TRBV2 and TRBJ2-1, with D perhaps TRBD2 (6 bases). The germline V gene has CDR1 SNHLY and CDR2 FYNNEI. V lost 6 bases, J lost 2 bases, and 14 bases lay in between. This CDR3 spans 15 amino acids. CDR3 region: CASRRDSGAYNEQFF. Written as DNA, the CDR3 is TGTGCCAGCAGGCGGGACTCCGGAGCCTACAATGAGCAGTTCTTC.

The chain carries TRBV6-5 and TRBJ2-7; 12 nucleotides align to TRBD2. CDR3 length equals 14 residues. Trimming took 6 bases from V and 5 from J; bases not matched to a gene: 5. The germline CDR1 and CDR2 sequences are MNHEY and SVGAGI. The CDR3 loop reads CASSLRLAGDEQYF. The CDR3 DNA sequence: TGTGCCAGCAGCTTAAGACTAGCGGGAGACGAGCAGTACTTC.

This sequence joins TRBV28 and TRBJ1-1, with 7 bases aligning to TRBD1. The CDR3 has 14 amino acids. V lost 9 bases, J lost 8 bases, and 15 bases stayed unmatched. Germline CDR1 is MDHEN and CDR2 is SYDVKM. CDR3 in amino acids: CASQGGPSAFEAFF. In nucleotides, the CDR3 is TGTGCCAGTCAGGGGGGTCCTTCGGCGTTCGAAGCTTTCTTT.

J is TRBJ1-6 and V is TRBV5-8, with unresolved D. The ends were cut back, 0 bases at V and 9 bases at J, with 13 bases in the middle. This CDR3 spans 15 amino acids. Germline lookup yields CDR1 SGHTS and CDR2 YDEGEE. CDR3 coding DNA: TGTGCCAGCAGCTTGGTTACTGACGGCGGTTCACCCCTCCACTTT. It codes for CASSLVTDGGSPLHF.

The CDR3 region has the DNA TGTGCCAGCAGCGCCGAAGGGGTGCAGAACACCGGGGAGCTGTTTTTT. It specifies CASSAEGVQNTGELFF. V gene TRBV5-6 combines with J gene TRBJ2-2; the D gene is possibly TRBD1 (5 bases). CDR1 and CDR2 from the germline V gene are SGHDT and YYEEEE. Trimming took 4 bases from V and 1 from J, leaving 14 bases between them. The CDR3 totals 16 residues.

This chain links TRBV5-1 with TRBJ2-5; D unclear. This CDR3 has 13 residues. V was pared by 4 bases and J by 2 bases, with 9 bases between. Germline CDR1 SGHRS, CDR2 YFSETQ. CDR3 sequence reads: CASSTSRQETQYF. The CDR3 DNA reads TGCGCCAGCAGCACGTCTAGGCAAGAGACCCAGTACTTC.

CDR3 in DNA: TGTGCCAGCAGCGTCAGGGATAATACGCAGTATTTT. This sequence encodes CASSVRDNTQYF. The rearrangement joins TRBV5-6 to TRBJ2-3; D is possibly TRBD1 (5 bases). This CDR3 has 12 amino acids. Per germline, CDR1 SGHDT and CDR2 YYEEEE. The ends were cut back, 4 bases at V and 7 bases at J, with 10 bases in the middle.